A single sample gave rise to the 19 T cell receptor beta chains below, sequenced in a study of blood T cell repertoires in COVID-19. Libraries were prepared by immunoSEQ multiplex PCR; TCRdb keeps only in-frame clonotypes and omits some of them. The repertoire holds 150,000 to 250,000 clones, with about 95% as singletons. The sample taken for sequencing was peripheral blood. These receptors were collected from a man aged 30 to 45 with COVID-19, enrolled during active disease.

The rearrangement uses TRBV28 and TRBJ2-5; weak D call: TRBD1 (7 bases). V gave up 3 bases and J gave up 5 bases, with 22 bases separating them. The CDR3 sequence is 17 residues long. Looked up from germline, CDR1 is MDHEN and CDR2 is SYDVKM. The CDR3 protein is CASSFSDREAVWETQYF. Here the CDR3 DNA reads TGTGCCAGCAGTTTCTCCGACAGGGAGGCGGTATGGGAGACCCAGTACTTC.

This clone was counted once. DNA of the CDR3: TGCGCCAGCAGCCAACAGGAAAACACTGAAGCTTTCTTT. Its protein product is CASSQQENTEAFF. V is TRBV4-1 and J is TRBJ1-1; D is uncertain. Trimming took 2 bases from V and 2 from J, leaving 6 bases between them. Germline V gives CDR1 MGHRA, CDR2 YSYEKL. The CDR3 has 13 amino acids.

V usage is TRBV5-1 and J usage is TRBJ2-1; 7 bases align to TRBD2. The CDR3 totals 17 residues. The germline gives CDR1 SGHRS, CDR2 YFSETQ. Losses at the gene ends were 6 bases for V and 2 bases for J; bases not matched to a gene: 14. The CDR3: CASKVVAGDTTYNEQFF. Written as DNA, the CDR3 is TGCGCCAGCAAGGTAGTAGCGGGTGACACTACCTACAATGAGCAGTTCTTC.

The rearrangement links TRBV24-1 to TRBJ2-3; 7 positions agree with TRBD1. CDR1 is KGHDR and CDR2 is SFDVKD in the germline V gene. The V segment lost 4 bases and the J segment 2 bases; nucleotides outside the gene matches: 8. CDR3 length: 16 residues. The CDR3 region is CATSDHDRALTDTQYF. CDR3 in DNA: TGTGCCACCAGTGACCACGACAGGGCCCTCACAGATACGCAGTATTTT.

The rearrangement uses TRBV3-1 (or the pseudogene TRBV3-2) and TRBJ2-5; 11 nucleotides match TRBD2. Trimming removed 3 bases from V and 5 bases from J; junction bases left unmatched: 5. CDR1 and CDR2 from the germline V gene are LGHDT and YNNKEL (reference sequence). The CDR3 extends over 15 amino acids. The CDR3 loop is CASSHATSGVETQYF. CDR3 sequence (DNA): TGTGCCAGCAGCCACGCGACTAGCGGGGTGGAGACCCAGTACTTC.

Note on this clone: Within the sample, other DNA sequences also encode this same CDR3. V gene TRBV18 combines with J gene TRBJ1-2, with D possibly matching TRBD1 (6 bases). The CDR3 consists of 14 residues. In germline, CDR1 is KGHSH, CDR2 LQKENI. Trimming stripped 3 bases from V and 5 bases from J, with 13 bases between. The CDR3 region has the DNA TGTGCCAGCTCACCGCCGGGGCAGGGGTATGGCTACACCTTC. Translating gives CASSPPGQGYGYTF.

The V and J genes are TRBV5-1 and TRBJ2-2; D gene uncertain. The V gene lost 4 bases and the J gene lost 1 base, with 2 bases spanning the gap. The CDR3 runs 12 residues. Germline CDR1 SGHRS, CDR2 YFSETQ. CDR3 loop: CASSQNTGELFF. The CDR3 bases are TGCGCCAGCAGCCAGAACACCGGGGAGCTGTTTTTT.

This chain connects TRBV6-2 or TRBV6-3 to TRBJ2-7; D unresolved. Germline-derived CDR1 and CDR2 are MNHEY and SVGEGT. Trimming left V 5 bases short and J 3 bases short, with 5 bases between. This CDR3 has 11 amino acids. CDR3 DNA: TGTGCCAGCAGTCCCCTCTACGAGCAGTACTTC. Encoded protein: CASSPLYEQYF.

The CDR3 DNA is TGTGCCAGCAGCTTATACGGTGCGAACACTGAAGCTTTCTTT. This codes for CASSLYGANTEAFF. The chain carries TRBV7-2 and TRBJ1-1; D unresolved. This CDR3 is built from 14 residues. Germline CDR1 and CDR2: SGHTA and FQGNSA. Trimming took off 2 bases at V and 1 base at J, with 8 bases between the two ends.

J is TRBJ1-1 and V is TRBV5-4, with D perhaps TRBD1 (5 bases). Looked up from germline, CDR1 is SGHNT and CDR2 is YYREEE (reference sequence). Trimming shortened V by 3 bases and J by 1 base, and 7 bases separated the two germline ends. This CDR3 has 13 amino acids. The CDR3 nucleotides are TGTGCCAGCAGCTCGACAGCGAACACTGAAGCTTTCTTT. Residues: CASSSTANTEAFF.

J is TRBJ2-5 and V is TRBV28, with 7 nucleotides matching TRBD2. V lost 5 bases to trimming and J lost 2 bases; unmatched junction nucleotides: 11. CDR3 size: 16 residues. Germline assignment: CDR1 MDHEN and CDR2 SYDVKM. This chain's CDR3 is CASSPMGGTPQETQYF. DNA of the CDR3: TGTGCCAGCAGTCCGATGGGGGGGACCCCACAAGAGACCCAGTACTTC.

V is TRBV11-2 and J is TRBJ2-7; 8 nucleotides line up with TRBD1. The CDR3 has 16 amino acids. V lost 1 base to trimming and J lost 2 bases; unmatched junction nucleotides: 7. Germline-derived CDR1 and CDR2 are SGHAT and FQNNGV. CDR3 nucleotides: TGTGCCAGCAGCTTAGCTGGGACAGGACAAGCCTACGAGCAGTACTTC. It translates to CASSLAGTGQAYEQYF.

The CDR3 DNA reads as TGTGCCAGCAGTCCCGGGACAAGCGTCTATGGCTACACCTTC. The encoded protein is CASSPGTSVYGYTF. The chain uses TRBV13 and TRBJ1-2; a possible D gene is TRBD1 (6 bases). Germline assignment: CDR1 PRHDT and CDR2 FYEKMQ (reference sequence). V was trimmed by 6 bases and J by 4 bases, leaving 15 bases between them. The CDR3 contains 14 residues.

The CDR3 is CASSPGTAANEQFF. Here the CDR3 DNA reads TGCGCCAGCAGCCCCGGGACAGCGGCCAATGAGCAGTTCTTC. The chain employs TRBV5-1 and TRBJ2-1, with 7 positions matching TRBD1. V gave up 4 bases and J gave up 6 bases; unmatched junction bases: 7. The CDR3 covers 14 residues. CDR1 and CDR2 (germline): SGHRS, YFSETQ.

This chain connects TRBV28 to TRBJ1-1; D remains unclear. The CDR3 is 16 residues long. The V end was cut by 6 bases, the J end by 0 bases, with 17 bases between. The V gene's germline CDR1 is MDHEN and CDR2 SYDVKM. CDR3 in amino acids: CASSSLHLQVNTEAFF. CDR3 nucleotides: TGTGCCAGCAGCTCCCTTCACTTGCAGGTGAACACTGAAGCTTTCTTT.

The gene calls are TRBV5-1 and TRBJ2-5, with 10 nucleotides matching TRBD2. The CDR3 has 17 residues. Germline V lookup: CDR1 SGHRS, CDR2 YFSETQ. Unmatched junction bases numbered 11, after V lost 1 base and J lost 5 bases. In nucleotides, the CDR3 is TGCGCCAGCAGCTTGCCCCGGCTAGCGGGGGCCCTGGAGACCCAGTACTTC. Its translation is CASSLPRLAGALETQYF. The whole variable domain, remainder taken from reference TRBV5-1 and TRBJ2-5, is KAGVTQTPRYLIKTRGQQVTLSCSPISGHRSVSWYQQTPGQGLQFLFEYFSETQRNKGNFPGRFSGRQFSNSRSEMNVSTLELGDSALYLCASSLPRLAGALETQYFGPGTRLLVL.

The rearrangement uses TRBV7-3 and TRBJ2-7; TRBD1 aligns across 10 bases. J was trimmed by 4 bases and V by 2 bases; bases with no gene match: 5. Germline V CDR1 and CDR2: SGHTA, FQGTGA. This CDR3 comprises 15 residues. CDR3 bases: TGTGCCAGCAGCTTATCGGGGACAGGGGTGTACGAGCAGTACTTC. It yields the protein CASSLSGTGVYEQYF.

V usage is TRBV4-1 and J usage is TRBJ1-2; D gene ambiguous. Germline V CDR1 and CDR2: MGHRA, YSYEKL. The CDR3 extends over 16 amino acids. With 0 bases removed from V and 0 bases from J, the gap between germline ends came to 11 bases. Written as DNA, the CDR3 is TGCGCCAGCAGCCAAGATCGGGGAACAACTAACTATGGCTACACCTTC. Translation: CASSQDRGTTNYGYTF.

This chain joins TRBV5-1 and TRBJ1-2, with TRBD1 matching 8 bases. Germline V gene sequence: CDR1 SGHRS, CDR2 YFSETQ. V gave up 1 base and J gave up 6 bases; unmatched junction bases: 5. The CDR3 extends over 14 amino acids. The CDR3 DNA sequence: TGCGCCAGCAGCTTGCCTCGGACAGGGCATGGCTACACCTTC. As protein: CASSLPRTGHGYTF.